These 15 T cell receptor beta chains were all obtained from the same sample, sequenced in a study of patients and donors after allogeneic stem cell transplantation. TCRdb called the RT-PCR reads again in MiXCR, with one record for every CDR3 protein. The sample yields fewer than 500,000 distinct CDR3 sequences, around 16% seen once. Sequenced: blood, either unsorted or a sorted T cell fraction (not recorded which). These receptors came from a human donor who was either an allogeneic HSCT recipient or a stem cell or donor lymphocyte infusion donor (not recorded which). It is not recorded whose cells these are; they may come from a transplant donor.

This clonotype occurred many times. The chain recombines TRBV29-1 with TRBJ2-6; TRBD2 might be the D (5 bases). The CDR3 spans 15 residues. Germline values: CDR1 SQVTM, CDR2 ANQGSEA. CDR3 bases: TGCAGTGTGAAACCCCGGGAAACTGGGGCCAACGTCCTGACTTTC. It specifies CSVKPRETGANVLTF.

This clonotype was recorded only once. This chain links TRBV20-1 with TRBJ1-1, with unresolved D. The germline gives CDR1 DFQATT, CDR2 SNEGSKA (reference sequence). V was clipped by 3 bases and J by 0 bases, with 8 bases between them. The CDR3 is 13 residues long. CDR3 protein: CSARGWVNTEAFF. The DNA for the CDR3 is TGCAGTGCTAGGGGATGGGTGAACACTGAAGCTTTCTTT.

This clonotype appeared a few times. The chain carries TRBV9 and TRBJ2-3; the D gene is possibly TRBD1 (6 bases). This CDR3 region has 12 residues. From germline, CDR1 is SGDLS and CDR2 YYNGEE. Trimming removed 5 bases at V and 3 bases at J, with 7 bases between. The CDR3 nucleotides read TGTGCCAGCAGACAGGGAACAGATACGCAGTATTTT. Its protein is CASRQGTDTQYF.

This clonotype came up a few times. The CDR3 reads CASSYSQGAGNTIYF. The CDR3 DNA sequence: TGTGCCAGCAGTTACTCGCAGGGGGCTGGAAACACCATATATTTT. The chain recombines TRBV6-5 with TRBJ1-3, with 7 positions matching TRBD1. CDR1 is MNHEY, CDR2 SVGAGI, per germline. This CDR3 region has 15 residues. V gave up 0 bases and J gave up 2 bases; unmatched junction bases: 1.

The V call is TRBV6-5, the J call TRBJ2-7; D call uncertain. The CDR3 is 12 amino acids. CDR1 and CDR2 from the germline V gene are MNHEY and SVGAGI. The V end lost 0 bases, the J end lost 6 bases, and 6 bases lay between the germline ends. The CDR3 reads CASSYSIGEQYF. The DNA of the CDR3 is TGTGCCAGCAGTTACTCTATCGGCGAGCAGTACTTC.

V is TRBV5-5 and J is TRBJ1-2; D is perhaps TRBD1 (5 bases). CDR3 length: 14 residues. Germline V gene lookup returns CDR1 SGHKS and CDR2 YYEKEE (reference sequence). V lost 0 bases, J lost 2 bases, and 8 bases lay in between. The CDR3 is CASSLAAGNYGYTF. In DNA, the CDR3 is TGTGCCAGCAGCTTGGCGGCAGGGAACTATGGCTACACCTTC.

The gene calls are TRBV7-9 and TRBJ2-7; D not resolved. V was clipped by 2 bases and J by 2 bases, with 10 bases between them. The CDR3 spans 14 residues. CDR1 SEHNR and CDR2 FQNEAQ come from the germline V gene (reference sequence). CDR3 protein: CASSLKGNPYEQYF. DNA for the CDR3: TGTGCCAGCAGCTTAAAAGGCAACCCCTACGAGCAGTACTTC.

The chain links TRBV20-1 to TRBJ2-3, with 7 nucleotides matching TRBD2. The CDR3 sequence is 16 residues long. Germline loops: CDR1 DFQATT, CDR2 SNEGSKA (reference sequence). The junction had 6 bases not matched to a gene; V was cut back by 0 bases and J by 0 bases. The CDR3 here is CSARDLKRGSTDTQYF. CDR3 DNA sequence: TGCAGTGCTAGAGATCTTAAGCGGGGTAGCACAGATACGCAGTATTTT.

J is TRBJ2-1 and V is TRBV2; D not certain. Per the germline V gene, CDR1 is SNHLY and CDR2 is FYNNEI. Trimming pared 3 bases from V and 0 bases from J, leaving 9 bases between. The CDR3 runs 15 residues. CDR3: CASSELDPSYNEQFF. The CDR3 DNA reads TGTGCCAGCAGTGAGCTAGACCCCTCCTACAATGAGCAGTTCTTC.

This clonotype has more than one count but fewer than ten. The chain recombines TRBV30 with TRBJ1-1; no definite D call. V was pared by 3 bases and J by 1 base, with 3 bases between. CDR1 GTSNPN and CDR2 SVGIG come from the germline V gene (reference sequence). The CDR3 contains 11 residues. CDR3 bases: TGTGCCTGGAGGTCGAACACTGAAGCTTTCTTT. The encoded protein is CAWRSNTEAFF. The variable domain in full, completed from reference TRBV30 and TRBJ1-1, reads SQTIHQWPATLVQPVGSPLSLECTVEGTSNPNLYWYRQAAGRGLQLLFYSVGIGQISSEVPQNLSASRPQDRQFILSSKKLLLSDSGFYLCAWRSNTEAFFGQGTRLTVV.

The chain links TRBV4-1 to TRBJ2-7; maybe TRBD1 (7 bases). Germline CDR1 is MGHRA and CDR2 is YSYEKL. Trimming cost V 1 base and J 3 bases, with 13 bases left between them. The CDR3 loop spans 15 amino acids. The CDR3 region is CASSQGQGLFYEQYF. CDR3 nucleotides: TGCGCCAGCAGCCAAGGACAGGGACTTTTCTACGAGCAGTACTTC.

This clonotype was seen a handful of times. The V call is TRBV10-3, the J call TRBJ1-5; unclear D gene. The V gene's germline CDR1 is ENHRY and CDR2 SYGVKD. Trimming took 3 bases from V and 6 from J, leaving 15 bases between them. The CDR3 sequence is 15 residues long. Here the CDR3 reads CAISDDPSGFQPQHF. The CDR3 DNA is TGTGCCATCAGTGACGACCCATCTGGGTTTCAGCCCCAGCATTTT.

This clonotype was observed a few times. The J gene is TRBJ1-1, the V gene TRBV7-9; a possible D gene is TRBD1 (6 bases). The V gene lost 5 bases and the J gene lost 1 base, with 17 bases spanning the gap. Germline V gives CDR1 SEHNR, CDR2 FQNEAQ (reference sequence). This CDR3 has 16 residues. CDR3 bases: TGTGCCAGCAGCCCCGGGACACTTACCCCGAACACTGAAGCTTTCTTT. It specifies CASSPGTLTPNTEAFF.

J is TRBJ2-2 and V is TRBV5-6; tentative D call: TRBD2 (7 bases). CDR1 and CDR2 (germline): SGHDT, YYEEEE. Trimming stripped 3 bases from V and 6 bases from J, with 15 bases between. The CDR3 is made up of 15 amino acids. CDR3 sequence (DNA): TGTGCCAGCAGCTCCATCGGGGGGCAGCCCGGGGAGCTGTTTTTT. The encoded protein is CASSSIGGQPGELFF. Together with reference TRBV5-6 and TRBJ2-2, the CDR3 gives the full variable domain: DAGVTQSPTHLIKTRGQQVTLRCSPKSGHDTVSWYQQALGQGPQFIFQYYEEEERQRGNFPDRFSGHQFPNYSSELNVNALLLGDSALYLCASSSIGGQPGELFFGEGSRLTVL.

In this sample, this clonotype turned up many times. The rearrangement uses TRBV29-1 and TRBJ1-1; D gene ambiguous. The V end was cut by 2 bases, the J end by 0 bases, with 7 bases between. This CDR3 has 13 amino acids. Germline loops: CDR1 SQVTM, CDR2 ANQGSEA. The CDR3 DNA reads TGCAGCGTTGAAAGGCACCTGAACACTGAAGCTTTCTTT. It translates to CSVERHLNTEAFF.